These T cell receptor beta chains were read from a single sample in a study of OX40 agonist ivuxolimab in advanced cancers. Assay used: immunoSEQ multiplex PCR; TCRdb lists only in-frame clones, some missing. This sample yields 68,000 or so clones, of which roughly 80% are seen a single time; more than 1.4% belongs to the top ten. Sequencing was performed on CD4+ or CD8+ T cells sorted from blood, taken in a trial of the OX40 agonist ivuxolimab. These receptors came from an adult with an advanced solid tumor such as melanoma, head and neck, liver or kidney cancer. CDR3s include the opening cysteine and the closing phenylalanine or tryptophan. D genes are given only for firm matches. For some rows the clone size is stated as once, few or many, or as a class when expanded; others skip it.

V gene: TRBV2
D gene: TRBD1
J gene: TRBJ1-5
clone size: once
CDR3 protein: CASRGQGNQPQHF
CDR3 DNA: TGTGCCAGCAGAGGACAGGGAAATCAGCCCCAGCATTTT

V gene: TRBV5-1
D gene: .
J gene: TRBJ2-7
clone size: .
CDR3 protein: CASSLRQGASEQYF
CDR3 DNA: TGCGCCAGCAGCTTAAGGCAGGGAGCCAGCGAGCAGTACTTC

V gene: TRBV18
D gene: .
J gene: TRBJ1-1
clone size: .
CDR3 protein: CASSPESGRGGFGTEAFF
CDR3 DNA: TGTGCCAGCTCACCGGAGAGCGGCAGGGGCGGGTTTGGCACTGAAGCTTTCTTT

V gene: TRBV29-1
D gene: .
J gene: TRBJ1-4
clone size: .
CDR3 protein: CSVEAPTRGAGEKLFF
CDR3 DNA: TGCAGCGTTGAAGCCCCGACTCGGGGGGCGGGAGAAAAACTGTTTTTT

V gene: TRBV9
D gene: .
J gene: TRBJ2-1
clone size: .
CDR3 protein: CASRDPRDMPIGGDEQFF
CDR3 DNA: TGTGCCAGCAGGGACCCCCGGGACATGCCGATCGGAGGCGATGAGCAGTTCTTC

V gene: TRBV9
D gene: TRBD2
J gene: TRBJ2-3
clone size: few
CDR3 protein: CASSGTSGSRTQYF
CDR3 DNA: TGTGCCAGCAGCGGGACTAGCGGGTCACGTACGCAGTATTTT

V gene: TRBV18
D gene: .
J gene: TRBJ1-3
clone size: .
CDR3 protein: CASSQLGGGDGNTIYF
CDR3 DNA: TGTGCCAGCTCTCAACTCGGAGGGGGAGATGGAAACACCATATATTTT

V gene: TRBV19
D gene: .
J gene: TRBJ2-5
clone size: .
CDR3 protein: CASNIGTGETQYF
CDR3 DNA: TGTGCCAGTAATATTGGGACCGGAGAGACCCAGTACTTC

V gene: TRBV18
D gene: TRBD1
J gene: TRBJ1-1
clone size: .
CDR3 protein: CASSPGTGWNTEAFF
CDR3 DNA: TGTGCCAGCTCACCAGGGACAGGGTGGAACACTGAAGCTTTCTTT

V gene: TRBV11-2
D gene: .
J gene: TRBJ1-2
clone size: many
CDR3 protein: CASSIGQLDGYTF
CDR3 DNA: TGTGCCAGCAGCATAGGACAGCTAGATGGCTACACCTTC

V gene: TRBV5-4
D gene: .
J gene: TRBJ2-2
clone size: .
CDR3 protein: CASSLDREFTGELFF
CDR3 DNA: TGTGCCAGCAGCTTGGACAGGGAGTTCACCGGGGAGCTGTTTTTT

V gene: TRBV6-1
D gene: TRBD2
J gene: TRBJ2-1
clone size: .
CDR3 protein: CASTRTSGGYNEQFF
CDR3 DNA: TGTGCCAGCACCCGGACTAGCGGGGGTTACAATGAGCAGTTCTTC

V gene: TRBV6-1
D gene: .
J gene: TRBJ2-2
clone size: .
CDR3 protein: CASSERPEPGSGLGNTGELFF
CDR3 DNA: TGTGCCAGCAGTGAACGACCCGAACCAGGCTCAGGGCTGGGGAACACCGGGGAGCTGTTTTTT